The present entry profiles one T cell receptor (beta chain) with its context. This record comes from a study of Graves' ophthalmopathy and Graves' hyperthyroidism. CDR3 regions of TCR beta were amplified from RNA transcripts. Amplification began with first-round RT-PCR using HTBI primers, then second-round multiplex PCR was performed. One entry per CDR3 protein results from TCRdb running MiXCR on the multiplex PCR reads. This table has a few hundred thousand distinct CDR3 sequences, approximately 21% appearing once. Germline-derived CDR1 and CDR2 are SGHAT and FQNNGV. The CDR3 consists of 17 residues. V dropped 8 bases and J dropped 1 base, with 20 bases sitting between them.

The sequence came from a woman under 30 with stable Graves' hyperthyroidism. The specimen was peripheral blood. The chain combines TRBV11-2 with TRBJ2-2; a weak D match, TRBD2 (6 bases). The CDR3 sequence: CASGQPRIAENTGELFF. The CDR3 DNA reads TGTGCCAGCGGCCAACCGAGGATAGCGGAGAACACCGGGGAGCTGTTTTTT. The whole variable domain, remainder taken from reference TRBV11-2 and TRBJ2-2, is EAGVAQSPRYKIIEKRQSVAFWCNPISGHATLYWYQQILGQGPKLLIQFQNNGVVDDSQLPKDRFSAERLKGVDSTLKIQPAKLEDSAVYLCASGQPRIAENTGELFFGEGSRLTVL.